Presented here are 31 T cell receptor beta chains from one specimen sequenced in a study of T cell responses to AZD1222 COVID-19 vaccine. Sequencing was performed with immunoSEQ multiplex PCR; in TCRdb, only in-frame clones are kept and a portion is missing. This sample has more than 35,000 clones, with 83% found just once. The specimen was peripheral blood, collected on day 0 of AZD1222 vaccination. These receptors were collected from an adult in good health.

The chain combines TRBV18 with TRBJ2-7; 8 nucleotides line up with TRBD2. CDR1 is KGHSH and CDR2 is LQKENI in the germline V gene. The CDR3 spans 13 residues. Unmatched junction bases numbered 7, after V lost 5 bases and J lost 7 bases. The CDR3 spells CASSTGGPWEQYF. In DNA, the CDR3 is TGTGCCAGCTCAACGGGAGGGCCCTGGGAGCAGTACTTC.

This clone has only one observation. The V gene is TRBV7-9, the J gene TRBJ1-1; 10 bases agree with TRBD1. Losses at the gene ends were 4 bases for V and 0 bases for J; bases not matched to a gene: 8. Germline V gene lookup returns CDR1 SEHNR and CDR2 FQNEAQ (reference sequence). The CDR3 is 17 amino acids. CDR3 sequence reads: CASSWTPGQGLNTEAFF. For the CDR3, the DNA is TGTGCCAGCAGCTGGACCCCGGGACAGGGGTTGAACACTGAAGCTTTCTTT.

The rearrangement joins TRBV5-4 to TRBJ2-7, with D hard to call. The CDR3 runs to 12 residues. Trimming removed 2 bases from V and 3 bases from J, with 6 bases in between. The germline V gene encodes CDR1 SGHNT and CDR2 YYREEE (reference sequence). For the CDR3, the DNA is TGTGCCAGCAGCTTCTCTAGCTACGAGCAGTACTTC. Its protein is CASSFSSYEQYF.

The chain couples TRBV24-1 to TRBJ2-1; D may correspond to TRBD1 or TRBD2 (5 bases each). The CDR3 extends over 15 amino acids. Germline V gives CDR1 KGHDR, CDR2 SFDVKD. Trimming cost V 4 bases and J 6 bases, with 15 bases left between them. The CDR3 DNA sequence: TGTGCCACCAGTGACCCCGGGACCAACGGCAATGAGCAGTTCTTC. It translates to CATSDPGTNGNEQFF.

The DNA of the CDR3 is TGTGCCAGCAGCCAAGAAAGGGTATCCAAAAACATTCAGTACTTC. Protein: CASSQERVSKNIQYF. V and J are TRBV3-1 (or the pseudogene TRBV3-2) and TRBJ2-4; no definite D call. Trimming removed 0 bases at V and 2 bases at J, with 8 bases between. The CDR3 is 15 residues long. In germline, CDR1 is LGHDT, CDR2 YNNKEL (reference sequence).

The J gene is TRBJ2-5, the V gene TRBV7-6; D not resolved. V lost 3 bases and J 1 base, leaving 6 bases between the germline ends. This CDR3 has 13 residues. The germline gives CDR1 SGHVS, CDR2 FNYEAQ. The CDR3 region has the DNA TGTGCCAGCAGCTTTGGACCCCAAGAGACCCAGTACTTC. Encoded protein: CASSFGPQETQYF.

V is TRBV3-1 (or the pseudogene TRBV3-2) and J is TRBJ2-1; either TRBD1 or TRBD2 may supply D (5 bases each). The V end lost 1 base, the J end lost 6 bases, and 10 bases lay between the germline ends. CDR1 is LGHDT and CDR2 is YNNKEL in the germline V gene (reference sequence). This CDR3 is built from 14 residues. The CDR3 bases are TGTGCCAGCAGCCAAGCCCCAGGGAGCAATGAGCAGTTCTTC. Protein product: CASSQAPGSNEQFF.

This chain uses TRBV5-6 with TRBJ2-7, with D maybe TRBD2 (6 bases). CDR1 is SGHDT, CDR2 YYEEEE, per germline. The CDR3 has 15 amino acids. Trimming left V 0 bases short and J 2 bases short, with 12 bases between. CDR3 sequence (DNA): TGTGCCAGCAGCTTGGTGGGCGGGAATACCTACGAGCAGTACTTC. Its protein product is CASSLVGGNTYEQYF. The whole variable domain, filled in from reference TRBV5-6 and TRBJ2-7, reads DAGVTQSPTHLIKTRGQQVTLRCSPKSGHDTVSWYQQALGQGPQFIFQYYEEEERQRGNFPDRFSGHQFPNYSSELNVNALLLGDSALYLCASSLVGGNTYEQYFGPGTRLTVT.

The CDR3, as DNA: TGTGCCAGCAGCCAAGTTCAAGGGACCTCCTATGGCTACACCTTC. Its protein product is CASSQVQGTSYGYTF. The V and J genes are TRBV14 and TRBJ1-2, with D possibly matching TRBD1 (5 bases). Germline V gene data show CDR1 as SGHDN and CDR2 as FVKESK. Trimming took 1 base from V and 4 from J, leaving 13 bases between them. CDR3 length: 15 residues.

This chain uses TRBV28 with TRBJ2-7, with no clear D. Germline CDR1 and CDR2: MDHEN and SYDVKM. V was cut by 3 bases and J by 3 bases, with 9 bases left in between. The CDR3 totals 13 residues. CDR3 in amino acids: CASSFPGLYEQYF. As DNA, the CDR3 is TGTGCCAGCAGTTTCCCGGGCCTCTACGAGCAGTACTTC.

The chain combines TRBV19 with TRBJ1-6; D not resolved. CDR3 length: 11 amino acids. Trimming pared 7 bases from V and 12 bases from J, leaving 10 bases between. CDR1 LNHDA and CDR2 SQIVND come from the germline V gene (reference sequence). This CDR3 is CASNLGGPLHF. The DNA of the CDR3 is TGTGCCAGTAACCTCGGAGGACCCCTCCACTTT.

This sequence joins TRBV7-3 and TRBJ2-2; D may be TRBD1 (6 bases). There are 16 residues in the CDR3. Germline lookup yields CDR1 SGHTA and CDR2 FQGTGA. V was clipped by 2 bases and J by 2 bases, with 12 bases between them. For the CDR3, the DNA is TGTGCCAGCAGCTTATTTGGCAGGGGAAACACCGGGGAGCTGTTTTTT. Translating it yields CASSLFGRGNTGELFF.

This CDR3 reads CASSQTGLTYNEQFF. The CDR3 region has the DNA TGTGCCAGCAGCCAGACAGGGCTTACCTACAATGAGCAGTTCTTC. The chain combines TRBV2 with TRBJ2-1, with 7 bases lining up with TRBD1. The V gene end was trimmed by 6 bases and the J gene end by 2 bases; junction bases not matched to a gene: 7. CDR3 length: 15 amino acids. Germline V gene lookup returns CDR1 SNHLY and CDR2 FYNNEI.

This clone was counted only a few times. The chain combines TRBV19 with TRBJ2-3; D not resolved. Trimming took 5 bases from V and 3 from J, leaving 3 bases between them. The CDR3 sequence is 11 residues long. The V gene's germline CDR1 is LNHDA and CDR2 SQIVND (reference sequence). The CDR3 spells CASSRTDTQYF. CDR3 coding DNA: TGTGCCAGTAGTCGTACAGATACGCAGTATTTT.

The chain carries TRBV28 and TRBJ1-5, with TRBD1 matching over 8 bases. The germline V gene encodes CDR1 MDHEN and CDR2 SYDVKM. Trimming removed 7 bases from V and 11 bases from J; junction bases left unmatched: 13. The CDR3 has 14 residues. The CDR3 nucleotides read TGTGCCAGCACCCCGCGGGACAGGCCCTTTGCCCAGCATTTT. The encoded protein is CASTPRDRPFAQHF.

This chain connects TRBV27 to TRBJ2-5; tentative D call: TRBD2 (5 bases). CDR1 MNHEY and CDR2 SMNVEV come from the germline V gene (reference sequence). V lost 3 bases and J 3 bases, leaving 14 bases between the germline ends. The CDR3 has 15 amino acids. Here the CDR3 reads CASSFGAAPKETQYF. In DNA, the CDR3 is TGTGCCAGCAGTTTCGGAGCGGCCCCTAAAGAGACCCAGTACTTC.

The chain is built from TRBV6-5 and TRBJ1-6; D gene ambiguous. The V and J ends lost 0 bases and 1 base respectively, with 7 bases between them. This CDR3 has 16 residues. CDR1 MNHEY and CDR2 SVGAGI come from the germline V gene. CDR3 nucleotide sequence: TGTGCCAGCAGTTACTCGGGGAGGTCCTATAATTCACCCCTCCACTTT. Translated: CASSYSGRSYNSPLHF.

This clone was picked up one time. The chain is built from TRBV19 and TRBJ2-4; D tentatively fits TRBD1 or TRBD2 (5 bases each). Germline V gene sequence: CDR1 LNHDA, CDR2 SQIVND (reference sequence). CDR3 size: 13 residues. V shed 4 bases and J shed 9 bases, with 13 bases lying between them. In nucleotides, the CDR3 is TGTGCCAGTAGTACCGGGACGAACGGCATTCAGTACTTC. Translation: CASSTGTNGIQYF.

This clone came up once. The chain couples TRBV5-1 to TRBJ1-5; D ambiguous. The CDR3 length is 13 residues. Trimming shortened V by 2 bases and J by 0 bases, and 3 bases separated the two germline ends. In germline, CDR1 is SGHRS, CDR2 YFSETQ. In DNA, the CDR3 is TGCGCCAGCAGCTTTAGTAGCAATCAGCCCCAGCATTTT. Amino acids: CASSFSSNQPQHF.

Only one count was recorded for this clone. This chain uses TRBV7-2 with TRBJ1-1; 7 positions match TRBD1. In germline, CDR1 is SGHTA, CDR2 FQGNSA. Losses at the gene ends were 1 base for V and 1 base for J; bases not matched to a gene: 0. CDR3 size: 14 residues. The CDR3 DNA is TGTGCCAGCAGCTTAGACAGGGGGAACACTGAAGCTTTCTTT. Translated: CASSLDRGNTEAFF.

The gene calls are TRBV5-8 and TRBJ1-4; TRBD1 might be the D (5 bases). The CDR3 consists of 15 residues. Germline V gene sequence: CDR1 SGHTS, CDR2 YDEGEE. Trimming cost V 3 bases and J 4 bases, with 13 bases left between them. The CDR3 sequence is CASSSQGVGNEKLFF. In nucleotides, the CDR3 is TGTGCCAGCAGCTCGCAGGGAGTGGGTAATGAAAAACTGTTTTTT.

The chain recombines TRBV28 with TRBJ2-1, with D unclear. The ends were cut back, 6 bases at V and 6 bases at J, with 9 bases in the middle. The CDR3 extends over 12 amino acids. CDR1 and CDR2 (germline): MDHEN, SYDVKM. CDR3 residues: CASSNYRNEQFF. Written as DNA, the CDR3 is TGTGCCAGCAGCAATTACCGCAATGAGCAGTTCTTC.

The chain uses TRBV7-2 and TRBJ2-7; the match to TRBD2 covers 12 bases. The CDR3 spans 16 residues. Trimming cost V 7 bases and J 6 bases; bases outside gene matches: 13. The germline V gene has CDR1 SGHTA and CDR2 FQGNSA. CDR3 coding DNA: TGTGCCAGCACCCCCCCGGCTAGCGGGGGGGCGTCCGAGCAGTACTTC. This codes for CASTPPASGGASEQYF.

The CDR3 nucleotides read TGCGCCAGCAGCCAAGAGCTGGCTAACACCATATATTTT. This gives the protein CASSQELANTIYF. The rearrangement uses TRBV4-3 and TRBJ1-3; no clear D. The CDR3 is made up of 13 amino acids. V was cut by 0 bases and J by 7 bases, with 7 bases left in between. Germline-derived CDR1 and CDR2 are LGHNA and YSLEER.

The rearrangement uses TRBV7-2 and TRBJ2-5; D call uncertain. Germline loops: CDR1 SGHTA, CDR2 FQGNSA. The V end was cut by 3 bases, the J end by 1 base, with 12 bases between. The CDR3 length is 15 residues. This CDR3 is CASSLGRHLQETQYF. The CDR3 nucleotides read TGTGCCAGCAGCTTGGGTCGGCACCTCCAAGAGACCCAGTACTTC.

V and J are TRBV5-4 and TRBJ2-5; 10 nucleotides match TRBD1. V lost 0 bases and J lost 5; bases outside the gene matches: 10. This CDR3 is built from 17 residues. Germline V gene lookup returns CDR1 SGHNT and CDR2 YYREEE (reference sequence). CDR3 amino acids: CASSLGRRQGAQETQYF. The CDR3 DNA reads TGTGCCAGCAGCTTGGGGCGGCGACAGGGGGCGCAGGAGACCCAGTACTTC.

CDR3: CASSEDLAGVGTDTQYF. The CDR3 coding sequence is TGTGCCAGCAGTGAAGACCTAGCGGGGGTTGGTACAGATACGCAGTATTTT. The chain joins TRBV2 to TRBJ2-3; 10 nucleotides align to TRBD2. The CDR3 length is 17 residues. The V segment lost 1 base and the J segment 3 bases; nucleotides outside the gene matches: 7. The germline V gene encodes CDR1 SNHLY and CDR2 FYNNEI.

This chain uses TRBV2 with TRBJ1-1; D may be TRBD1 (6 bases). The V end lost 2 bases, the J end lost 2 bases, and 15 bases lay between the germline ends. Germline V gene data show CDR1 as SNHLY and CDR2 as FYNNEI. The CDR3 has 16 residues. The CDR3 region is CASSESIRTDNTEAFF. In DNA form, the CDR3 reads TGTGCCAGCAGTGAAAGTATCCGGACAGATAACACTGAAGCTTTCTTT.

The chain recombines TRBV6-5 with TRBJ1-1; tentatively, D is TRBD1 (5 bases). The CDR3 contains 12 residues. Germline CDR1 and CDR2: MNHEY and SVGAGI. The V end lost 10 bases, the J end lost 4 bases, and 13 bases lay between the germline ends. CDR3 sequence reads: CATLGVGTEAFF. As DNA, the CDR3 is TGTGCCACCCTAGGGGTGGGCACTGAAGCTTTCTTT.

This clone has only a few counts. The V call is TRBV19, the J call TRBJ1-3; the D is unclear. The CDR3 contains 13 residues. Trimming stripped 6 bases from V and 0 bases from J, with 6 bases between. The germline V gene has CDR1 LNHDA and CDR2 SQIVND (reference sequence). CDR3 sequence: CASSLTSGNTIYF. As DNA, the CDR3 is TGTGCCAGTAGCTTGACCTCTGGAAACACCATATATTTT.

The rearrangement joins TRBV28 to TRBJ1-5; perhaps TRBD1 as D (5 bases). CDR1 MDHEN and CDR2 SYDVKM come from the germline V gene. This CDR3 is built from 16 residues. With 3 bases removed from V and 1 base from J, the gap between germline ends came to 13 bases. In DNA form, the CDR3 reads TGTGCCAGCAGTTTCCCCGGGACCCTAAGCAATCAGCCCCAGCATTTT. This sequence encodes CASSFPGTLSNQPQHF.